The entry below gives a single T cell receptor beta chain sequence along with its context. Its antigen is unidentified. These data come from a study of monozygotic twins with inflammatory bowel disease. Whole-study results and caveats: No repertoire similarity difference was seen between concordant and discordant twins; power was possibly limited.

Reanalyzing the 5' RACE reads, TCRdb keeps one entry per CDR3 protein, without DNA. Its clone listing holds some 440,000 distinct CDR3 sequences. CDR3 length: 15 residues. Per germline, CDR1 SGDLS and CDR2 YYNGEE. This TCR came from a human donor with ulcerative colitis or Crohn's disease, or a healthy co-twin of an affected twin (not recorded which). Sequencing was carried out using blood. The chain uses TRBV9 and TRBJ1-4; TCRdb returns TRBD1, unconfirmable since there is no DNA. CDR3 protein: CASTPRDRAAEKLFF.